Each of the 13 T cell receptor beta chains below was sequenced from the same sample in a study of T cell changes during pregnancy in multiple sclerosis. TCRdb's copy holds only in-frame clones and misses some; the assay was immunoSEQ multiplex PCR. The top ten clones hold about 1.6% of a sample with about 110,000 clones, about 90% of them seen once. Material: peripheral blood, obtained in the third trimester of pregnancy. These receptors came from a female donor with multiple sclerosis, enrolled in a pregnancy study.

The rearrangement uses TRBV2 and TRBJ1-2; TRBD1 aligns across 9 bases. Germline V gene data show CDR1 as SNHLY and CDR2 as FYNNEI. V shed 9 bases, J shed 4 bases, and the junction held 6 bases outside the gene matches. The CDR3 spans 13 residues. The CDR3 reads CARPRDRAYGYTF. CDR3 coding DNA: TGTGCCAGACCACGGGACAGGGCCTATGGCTACACCTTC.

The genes are TRBV6-5 and TRBJ2-7; D may be TRBD1 (6 bases). CDR3 length: 13 residues. The V end lost 6 bases, the J end lost 2 bases, and 11 bases lay between the germline ends. The germline gives CDR1 MNHEY, CDR2 SVGAGI. CDR3 sequence reads: CASSPTGTYEQYF. DNA for the CDR3: TGTGCCAGCAGCCCGACAGGAACCTACGAGCAGTACTTC.

The chain carries TRBV19 and TRBJ2-3; possible D gene TRBD2, 7 bases. The CDR3 sequence is 13 residues long. Trimming cost V 7 bases and J 5 bases, with 13 bases left between them. The germline gives CDR1 LNHDA, CDR2 SQIVND (reference sequence). The CDR3 is CASKKGGEDTQYF. The CDR3, as DNA: TGTGCCAGTAAGAAGGGGGGGGAAGATACGCAGTATTTT.

The chain is built from TRBV10-3 and TRBJ2-5, with 15 bases fitting TRBD2. The ends lost 3 bases at V and 4 bases at J; junction bases unmatched: 6. CDR3 length: 17 amino acids. CDR1 is ENHRY, CDR2 SYGVKD, per germline. The CDR3 DNA reads as TGTGCCATCAGTGATTCGGGACTAGCGGGAGGAGGAGAGACCCAGTACTTC. It yields the protein CAISDSGLAGGGETQYF.

The V call is TRBV6-5, the J call TRBJ1-2, with TRBD1 identical over 9 bases. The V gene's germline CDR1 is MNHEY and CDR2 SVGAGI. V trimming: 4 bases; J trimming: 8 bases; junction bases outside the gene matches: 5. The CDR3 sequence is 13 residues long. CDR3 sequence: CASSSQGAGGYTF. CDR3 DNA sequence: TGTGCCAGCAGTTCACAGGGGGCTGGGGGCTACACCTTC.

The CDR3 sequence: CASSSGRGSGNTIYF. The DNA for the CDR3 is TGCGCCAGCTCATCTGGGAGGGGGTCTGGAAACACCATATATTTT. V gene TRBV5-1 combines with J gene TRBJ1-3; the D gene is possibly TRBD1 (6 bases). The CDR3 loop spans 15 amino acids. Germline lookup yields CDR1 SGHRS and CDR2 YFSETQ. V was pared by 7 bases and J by 1 base, with 15 bases between.

The chain combines TRBV28 with TRBJ2-5, with 9 bases lining up with TRBD1. Trimming took 6 bases from V and 5 from J; bases not matched to a gene: 7. The CDR3 has 14 amino acids. The germline V gene encodes CDR1 MDHEN and CDR2 SYDVKM. The CDR3 DNA reads as TGTGCCAGCAGGGCGGGGACAGGGACGGAGACCCAGTACTTC. Translated: CASRAGTGTETQYF.

Written as DNA, the CDR3 is TGTGCCTGGGATCATCCCCAGGGGGCAGGGGAAAAACTGTTTTTT. It specifies CAWDHPQGAGEKLFF. The rearrangement links TRBV30 to TRBJ1-4; TRBD1 aligns across 8 bases. The V gene end was trimmed by 5 bases and the J gene end by 8 bases; junction bases not matched to a gene: 13. From germline, CDR1 is GTSNPN and CDR2 SVGIG (reference sequence). The CDR3 runs to 15 residues.

V and J are TRBV5-1 and TRBJ1-2; 8 nucleotides match TRBD1. J lost 4 bases, V lost 0 bases, and 5 bases had no gene match. Germline V gene data show CDR1 as SGHRS and CDR2 as YFSETQ. This CDR3 contains 15 residues. CDR3 DNA sequence: TGCGCCAGCAGCTTGGGGGGACAGGACATCTATGGCTACACCTTC. It is translated as CASSLGGQDIYGYTF. The variable domain in full, completed from reference TRBV5-1 and TRBJ1-2, reads KAGVTQTPRYLIKTRGQQVTLSCSPISGHRSVSWYQQTPGQGLQFLFEYFSETQRNKGNFPGRFSGRQFSNSRSEMNVSTLELGDSALYLCASSLGGQDIYGYTFGSGTRLTVV.

CDR3 sequence reads: CASSMDARADTDTQYF. The CDR3 region has the DNA TGTGCCAGTAGTATGGACGCCAGGGCTGATACAGATACGCAGTATTTT. The genes are TRBV19 and TRBJ2-3, with D possibly being TRBD1 (5 bases). Per germline, CDR1 LNHDA and CDR2 SQIVND (reference sequence). The length of the CDR3 is 16 residues. V was pared by 3 bases and J by 3 bases, with 16 bases between.

The chain uses TRBV7-3 and TRBJ1-1; D ambiguous. Per the germline V gene, CDR1 is SGHTA and CDR2 is FQGTGA. The V end lost 8 bases, the J end lost 3 bases, and 22 bases lay between the germline ends. This CDR3 has 16 amino acids. The CDR3 loop is CASSQVPGGGHTEAFF. CDR3 nucleotides: TGTGCCAGCTCTCAAGTCCCGGGCGGAGGACACACTGAAGCTTTCTTT.

This clone was observed once. The gene calls are TRBV5-1 and TRBJ1-1; 12 bases align to TRBD1. Germline-derived CDR1 and CDR2 are SGHRS and YFSETQ. Trimming removed 5 bases from V and 5 bases from J; junction bases left unmatched: 10. CDR3 size: 16 residues. CDR3 nucleotide sequence: TGCGCCAGCAGGCCCGGGACAGGGGGCGCGGGAACTGAAGCTTTCTTT. Amino acids: CASRPGTGGAGTEAFF.

The J gene is TRBJ2-1, the V gene TRBV4-1; 9 nucleotides agree with TRBD2. CDR3 length: 15 residues. V gave up 5 bases and J gave up 9 bases; unmatched junction bases: 11. In germline, CDR1 is MGHRA, CDR2 YSYEKL. CDR3 sequence: CASSFPAGGRREQFF. CDR3 nucleotides: TGCGCCAGCAGCTTTCCCGCGGGGGGGCGGCGTGAGCAGTTCTTC.